Listed here is a single T cell receptor (beta chain). Everyone who took part was roughly 18 to 89 years old, and they came from 24 US areas. Participants were placed into cohorts based on the clinical history they reported. These data belong to a study of blood T cell repertoires in COVID-19. In the authors' methods: Amplifying reference gene primers gave estimates of nucleated cell counts. The method was immunoSEQ multiplex PCR; TCRdb's version includes in-frame clones alone and lacks a portion of them. V, J and clone size were drawn from that table, and D and trimming were deduced from the DNA. The sample lists 320,000 or so clones, 88% occurring once. The germline V gene encodes CDR1 LGHDT and CDR2 YNNKEL (reference sequence). The CDR3 is 16 amino acids. Trimming cost V 0 bases and J 6 bases; bases outside gene matches: 6.

The sample consisted of PBMCs or T cells enriched from blood (not recorded which). This clonotype was sampled from a man under 40 who had recovered from COVID-19. This chain uses TRBV3-1 (or the pseudogene TRBV3-2) with TRBJ2-3; TRBD2 aligns across 10 bases. CDR3: CASSQDPSGGVDTQYF. For the CDR3, the DNA is TGTGCCAGCAGCCAAGATCCCAGCGGGGGGGTGGATACGCAGTATTTT.